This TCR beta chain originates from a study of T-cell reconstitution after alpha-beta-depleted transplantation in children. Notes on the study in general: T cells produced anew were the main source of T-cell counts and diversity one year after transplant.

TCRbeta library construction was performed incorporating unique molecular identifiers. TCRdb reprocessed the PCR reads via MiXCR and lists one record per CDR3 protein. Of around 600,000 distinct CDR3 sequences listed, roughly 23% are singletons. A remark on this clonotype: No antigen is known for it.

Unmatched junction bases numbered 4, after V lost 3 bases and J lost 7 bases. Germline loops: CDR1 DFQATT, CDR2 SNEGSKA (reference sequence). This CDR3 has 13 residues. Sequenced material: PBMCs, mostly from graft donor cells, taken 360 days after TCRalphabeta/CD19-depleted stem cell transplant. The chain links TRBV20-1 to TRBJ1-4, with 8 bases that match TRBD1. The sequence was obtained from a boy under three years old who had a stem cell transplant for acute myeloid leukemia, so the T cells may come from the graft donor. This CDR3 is CSARYRGIEKLFF. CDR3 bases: TGCAGTGCTAGGTACAGGGGGATTGAAAAACTGTTTTTT.